The next 8 T cell receptor beta chains were all read from a single sample in a study of T cells in Graves' hyperthyroidism and ophthalmopathy. RNA transcripts served as the template for amplifying TCR beta CDR3 regions. HTBI primers were used for first-round RT-PCR of the TCR CDR3. TCRdb reprocessed the multiplex PCR reads via MiXCR and lists one record per CDR3 protein. The sample includes under 400,000 distinct CDR3 sequences, 16% seen only once; the top ten take around 33%. Material: blood. The source is a young man with Graves' hyperthyroidism.

This clonotype was seen many times. The chain has TRBV20-1 and TRBJ2-1, with TRBD2 matching 14 bases. The CDR3 sequence is 14 residues long. CDR1 is DFQATT and CDR2 is SNEGSKA in the germline V gene (reference sequence). J was trimmed by 6 bases and V by 6 bases; bases with no gene match: 4. CDR3 region: CSAETSGRANEQFF. CDR3 nucleotides: TGCAGTGCCGAGACTAGCGGGAGGGCCAATGAGCAGTTCTTC.

The CDR3 sequence: CASSQGYRGNEQFF. CDR3 nucleotides: TGTGCCAGCAGCCAAGGGTACAGGGGCAATGAGCAGTTCTTC. V usage is TRBV3-1 and J usage is TRBJ2-1; 7 bases agree with TRBD1. Per the germline V gene, CDR1 is LGHDT and CDR2 is YNNKEL (reference sequence). This CDR3 region has 14 residues. The V segment lost 1 base and the J segment 6 bases; nucleotides outside the gene matches: 3.

The V call is TRBV18, the J call TRBJ2-2; D is unclear. The V end was cut by 3 bases, the J end by 1 base, with 6 bases between. The CDR3 sequence is 14 residues long. Germline lookup yields CDR1 KGHSH and CDR2 LQKENI. CDR3: CASSPNLNTGELFF. DNA for the CDR3: TGTGCCAGCTCACCGAACTTGAACACCGGGGAGCTGTTTTTT. The full variable domain, with the rest looked up from reference TRBV18 and TRBJ2-2, is NAGVMQNPRHLVRRRGQEARLRCSPMKGHSHVYWYRQLPEEGLKFMVYLQKENIIDESGMPKERFSAEFPKEGPSILRIQQVVRGDSAAYFCASSPNLNTGELFFGEGSRLTVL.

This clonotype was detected ten times or more. The chain uses TRBV7-3 and TRBJ2-1; TRBD2 agrees at 15 bases. Germline V gives CDR1 SGHTA, CDR2 FQGTGA. Losses at the gene ends were 4 bases for V and 8 bases for J; bases not matched to a gene: 3. This CDR3 comprises 15 residues. Here the CDR3 reads CASSSGLAGGYEQFF. CDR3 bases: TGTGCCAGCAGCTCGGGACTAGCGGGAGGTTATGAGCAGTTCTTC.

This rearrangement joins TRBV20-1 to TRBJ2-1; 7 nucleotides line up with TRBD2. This CDR3 region has 15 residues. CDR1 DFQATT and CDR2 SNEGSKA come from the germline V gene (reference sequence). V trimming: 5 bases; J trimming: 1 base; junction bases outside the gene matches: 8. The CDR3 loop is CSAHSGTTSYNEQFF. The CDR3 DNA sequence: TGCAGTGCTCATTCCGGGACTACTTCCTACAATGAGCAGTTCTTC.

This clonotype was detected once. The V gene is TRBV11-2, the J gene TRBJ1-1; D possibly corresponds to TRBD1 (6 bases). Trimming shortened V by 8 bases and J by 0 bases, and 7 bases separated the two germline ends. CDR1 is SGHAT, CDR2 FQNNGV, per germline. CDR3 length: 12 amino acids. The DNA of the CDR3 is TGTGCCAGCGGGACAATGAACACTGAAGCTTTCTTT. Translating it yields CASGTMNTEAFF.

This clonotype was detected a few times. The chain carries TRBV18 and TRBJ2-4, with 9 bases matching TRBD1. From germline, CDR1 is KGHSH and CDR2 LQKENI. V shed 2 bases, J shed 8 bases, and the junction held 4 bases outside the gene matches. This CDR3 has 14 amino acids. CDR3 sequence (DNA): TGTGCCAGCTCACCAGGGGACAGGGTGGACATTCAGTACTTC. This encodes CASSPGDRVDIQYF.

A few counts support this clonotype. The chain recombines TRBV6-2 or TRBV6-3 with TRBJ2-3, with a possible D match to TRBD2 (6 bases). CDR3 length: 14 amino acids. Deletions cut 6 bases from V and 3 bases from J, with 13 bases between. Germline assignment: CDR1 MNHEY and CDR2 SVGEGT. The CDR3 nucleotides read TGTGCCAGCAGACAACGACTAGAAACAGATACGCAGTATTTT. Its translation is CASRQRLETDTQYF.